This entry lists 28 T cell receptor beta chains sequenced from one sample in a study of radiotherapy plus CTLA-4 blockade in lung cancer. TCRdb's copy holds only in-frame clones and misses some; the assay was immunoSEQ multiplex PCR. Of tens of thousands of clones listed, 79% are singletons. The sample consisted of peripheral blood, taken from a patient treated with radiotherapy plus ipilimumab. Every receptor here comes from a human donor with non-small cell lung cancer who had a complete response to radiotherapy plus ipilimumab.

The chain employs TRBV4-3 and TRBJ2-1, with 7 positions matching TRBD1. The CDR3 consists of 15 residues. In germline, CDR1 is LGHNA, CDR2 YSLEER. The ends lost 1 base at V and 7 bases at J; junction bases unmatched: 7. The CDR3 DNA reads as TGCGCCAGCAGCCAAGCAGGGGGAGTCAGGAATGAGCAGTTCTTC. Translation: CASSQAGGVRNEQFF.

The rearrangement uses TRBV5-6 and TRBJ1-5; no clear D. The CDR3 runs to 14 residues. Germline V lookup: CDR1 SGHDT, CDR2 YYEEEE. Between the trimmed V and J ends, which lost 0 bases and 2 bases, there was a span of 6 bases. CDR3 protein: CASSLVDGNQPQHF. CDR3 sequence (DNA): TGTGCCAGCAGCTTGGTGGATGGCAATCAGCCCCAGCATTTT.

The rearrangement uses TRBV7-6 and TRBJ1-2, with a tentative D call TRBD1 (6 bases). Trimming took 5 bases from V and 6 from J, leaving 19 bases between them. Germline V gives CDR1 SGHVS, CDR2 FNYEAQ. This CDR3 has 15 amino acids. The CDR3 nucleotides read TGTGCCAGCAGCCAACAACACGGGGGGCGAGATGGCTACACCTTC. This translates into CASSQQHGGRDGYTF. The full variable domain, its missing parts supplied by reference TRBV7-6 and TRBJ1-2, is GAGVSQSPRYKVTKRGQDVALRCDPISGHVSLYWYRQALGQGPEFLTYFNYEAQQDKSGLPNDRFSAERPEGSISTLTIQRTEQRDSAMYRCASSQQHGGRDGYTFGSGTRLTVV.

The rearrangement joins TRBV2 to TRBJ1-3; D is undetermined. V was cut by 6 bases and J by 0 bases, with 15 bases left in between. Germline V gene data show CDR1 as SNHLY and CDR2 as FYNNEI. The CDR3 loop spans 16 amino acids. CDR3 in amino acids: CASSGIGRDSGNTIYF. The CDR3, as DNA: TGTGCCAGCAGCGGTATTGGACGGGACTCTGGAAACACCATATATTTT.

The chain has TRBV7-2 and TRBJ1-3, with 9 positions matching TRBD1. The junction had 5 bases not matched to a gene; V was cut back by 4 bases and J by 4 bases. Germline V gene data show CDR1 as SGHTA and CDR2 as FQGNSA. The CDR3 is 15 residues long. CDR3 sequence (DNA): TGTGCCAGCAGCTCCACCGGGACAGGGGGAAACACCATATATTTT. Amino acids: CASSSTGTGGNTIYF.

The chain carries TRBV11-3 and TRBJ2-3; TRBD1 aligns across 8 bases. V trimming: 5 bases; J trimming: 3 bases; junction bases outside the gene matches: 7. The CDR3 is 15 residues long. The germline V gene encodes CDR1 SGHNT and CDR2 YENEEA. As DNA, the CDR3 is TGTGCCAGCAGCCCCAGGGGGCTTTTAACAGATACGCAGTATTTT. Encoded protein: CASSPRGLLTDTQYF.

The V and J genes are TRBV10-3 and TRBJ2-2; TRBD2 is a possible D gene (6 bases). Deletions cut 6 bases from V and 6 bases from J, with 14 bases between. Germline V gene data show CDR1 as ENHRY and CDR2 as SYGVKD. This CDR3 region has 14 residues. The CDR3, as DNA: TGTGCCATCAGGGGGGGAGTGGTATCCGGGGAGCTGTTTTTT. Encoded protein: CAIRGGVVSGELFF.

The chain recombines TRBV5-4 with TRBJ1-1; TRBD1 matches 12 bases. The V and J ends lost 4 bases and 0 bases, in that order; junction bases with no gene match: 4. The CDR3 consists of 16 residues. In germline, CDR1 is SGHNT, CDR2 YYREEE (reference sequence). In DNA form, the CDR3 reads TGTGCCAGCAGCCGGTGGGACAGGGGGCTGAACACTGAAGCTTTCTTT. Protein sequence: CASSRWDRGLNTEAFF. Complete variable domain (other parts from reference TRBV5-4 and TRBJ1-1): ETGVTQSPTHLIKTRGQQVTLRCSSQSGHNTVSWYQQALGQGPQFIFQYYREEENGRGNFPPRFSGLQFPNYSSELNVNALELDDSALYLCASSRWDRGLNTEAFFGQGTRLTVV.

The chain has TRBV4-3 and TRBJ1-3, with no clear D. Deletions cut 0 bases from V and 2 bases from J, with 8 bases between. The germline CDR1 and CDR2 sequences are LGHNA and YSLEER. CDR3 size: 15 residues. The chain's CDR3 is CASSQEPGAGNTIYF. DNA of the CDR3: TGCGCCAGCAGCCAAGAACCGGGTGCTGGAAACACCATATATTTT.

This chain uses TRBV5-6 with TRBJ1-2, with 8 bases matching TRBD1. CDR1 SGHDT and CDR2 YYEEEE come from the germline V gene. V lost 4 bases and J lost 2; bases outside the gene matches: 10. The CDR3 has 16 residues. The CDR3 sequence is CASSRRTGSINYGYTF. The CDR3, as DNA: TGTGCCAGCAGCCGTAGGACAGGGTCGATCAACTATGGCTACACCTTC.

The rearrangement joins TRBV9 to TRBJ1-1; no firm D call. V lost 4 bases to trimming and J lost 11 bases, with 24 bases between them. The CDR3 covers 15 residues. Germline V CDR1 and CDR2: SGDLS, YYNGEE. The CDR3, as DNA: TGTGCCAGCAGCCCCCTTGAGGCAGGCTCCGTGCGGGCTTTCTTT. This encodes CASSPLEAGSVRAFF.

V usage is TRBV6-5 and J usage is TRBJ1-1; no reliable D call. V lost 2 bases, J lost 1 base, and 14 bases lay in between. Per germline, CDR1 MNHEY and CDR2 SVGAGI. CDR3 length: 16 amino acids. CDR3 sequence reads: CASSYPRSLGNTEAFF. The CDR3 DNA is TGTGCCAGCAGTTACCCCAGGTCCCTCGGGAACACTGAAGCTTTCTTT.

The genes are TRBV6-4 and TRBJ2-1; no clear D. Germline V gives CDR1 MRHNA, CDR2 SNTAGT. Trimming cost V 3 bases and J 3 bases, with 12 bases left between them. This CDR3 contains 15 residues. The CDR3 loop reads CASSDGPNIYNEQFF. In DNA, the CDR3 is TGTGCCAGCAGTGATGGCCCTAACATCTACAATGAGCAGTTCTTC.

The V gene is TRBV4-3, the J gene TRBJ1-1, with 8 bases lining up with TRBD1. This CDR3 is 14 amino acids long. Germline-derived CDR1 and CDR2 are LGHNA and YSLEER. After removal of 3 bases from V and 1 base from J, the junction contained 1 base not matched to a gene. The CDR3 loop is CASSQGQENTEAFF. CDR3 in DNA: TGCGCCAGCAGCCAGGGACAGGAGAACACTGAAGCTTTCTTT.

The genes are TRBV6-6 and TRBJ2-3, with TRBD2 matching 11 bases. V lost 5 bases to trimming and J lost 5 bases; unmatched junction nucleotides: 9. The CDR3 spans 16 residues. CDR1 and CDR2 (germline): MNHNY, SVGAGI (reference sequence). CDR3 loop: CASSGQTSGAEDTQYF. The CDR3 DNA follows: TGTGCCAGCAGTGGTCAGACTAGCGGGGCCGAAGATACGCAGTATTTT.

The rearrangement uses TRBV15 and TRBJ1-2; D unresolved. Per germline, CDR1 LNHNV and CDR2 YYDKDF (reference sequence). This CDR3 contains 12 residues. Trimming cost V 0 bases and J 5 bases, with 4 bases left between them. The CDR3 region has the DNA TGTGCCACCAGCAGAGAGGGGTATGGCTACACCTTC. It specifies CATSREGYGYTF.

The CDR3 reads CASSYRQGADEQYF. DNA for the CDR3: TGTGCCAGCAGCTACCGACAGGGGGCTGACGAGCAGTACTTC. The rearrangement uses TRBV7-9 and TRBJ2-7, with 10 nucleotides matching TRBD1. V was pared by 4 bases and J by 5 bases, with 5 bases of the junction left unmatched. Germline CDR1 is SEHNR and CDR2 is FQNEAQ (reference sequence). This CDR3 region has 14 residues.

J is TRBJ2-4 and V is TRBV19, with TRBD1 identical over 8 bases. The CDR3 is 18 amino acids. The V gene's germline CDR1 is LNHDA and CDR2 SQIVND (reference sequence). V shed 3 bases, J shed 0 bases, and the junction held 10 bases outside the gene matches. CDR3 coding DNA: TGTGCCAGTAGTATCCTAGGGACAGGACCTCTAGCCAAAAACATTCAGTACTTC. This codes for CASSILGTGPLAKNIQYF. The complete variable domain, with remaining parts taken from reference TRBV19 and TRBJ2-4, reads DGGITQSPKYLFRKEGQNVTLSCEQNLNHDAMYWYRQDPGQGLRLIYYSQIVNDFQKGDIAEGYSVSREKKESFPLTVTSAQKNPTAFYLCASSILGTGPLAKNIQYFGAGTRLSVL.

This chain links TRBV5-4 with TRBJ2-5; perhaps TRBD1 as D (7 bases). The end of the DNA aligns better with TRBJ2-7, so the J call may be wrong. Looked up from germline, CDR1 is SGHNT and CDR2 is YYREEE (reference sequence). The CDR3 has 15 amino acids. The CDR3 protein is CASSLAPGGTYEQYF. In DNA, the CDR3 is TGTGCCAGCAGCTTGGCCCCAGGGGGGACCTACGAGCAGTACTTC.

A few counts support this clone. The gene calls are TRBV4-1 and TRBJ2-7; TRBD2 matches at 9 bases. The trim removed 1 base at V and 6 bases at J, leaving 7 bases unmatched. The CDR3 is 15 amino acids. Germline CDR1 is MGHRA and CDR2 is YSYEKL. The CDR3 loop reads CASSQAAGGPLEQYF. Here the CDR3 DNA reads TGCGCCAGCAGCCAAGCAGCGGGGGGACCGCTCGAGCAGTACTTC.

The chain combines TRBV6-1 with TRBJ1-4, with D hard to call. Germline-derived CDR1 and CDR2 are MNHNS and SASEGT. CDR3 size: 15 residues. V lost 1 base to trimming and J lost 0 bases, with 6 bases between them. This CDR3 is CASSEGGATNEKLFF. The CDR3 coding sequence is TGTGCCAGCAGTGAAGGCGGAGCAACTAATGAAAAACTGTTTTTT.

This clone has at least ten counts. This CDR3 reads CASSLGQNPGELFF. CDR3 sequence (DNA): TGTGCCAGCAGCTTAGGACAGAATCCCGGGGAGCTGTTTTTT. The rearrangement uses TRBV7-2 and TRBJ2-2; D perhaps matches TRBD1 (5 bases). CDR1 SGHTA and CDR2 FQGNSA come from the germline V gene. CDR3 length equals 14 residues. Trimming removed 1 base from V and 6 bases from J, with 9 bases in between.

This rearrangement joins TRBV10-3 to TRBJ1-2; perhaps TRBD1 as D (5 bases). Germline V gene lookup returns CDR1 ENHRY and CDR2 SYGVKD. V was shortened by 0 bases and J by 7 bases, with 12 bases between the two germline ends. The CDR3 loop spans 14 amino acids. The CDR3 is CAISESGGQGGYTF. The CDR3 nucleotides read TGTGCCATCAGTGAGTCTGGTGGGCAGGGTGGCTACACCTTC.

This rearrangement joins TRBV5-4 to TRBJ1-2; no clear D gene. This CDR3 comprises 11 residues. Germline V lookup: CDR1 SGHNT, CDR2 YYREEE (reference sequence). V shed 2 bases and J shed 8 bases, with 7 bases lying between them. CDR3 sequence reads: CASSFWGGYTF. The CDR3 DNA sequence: TGTGCCAGCAGCTTCTGGGGAGGCTACACCTTC.

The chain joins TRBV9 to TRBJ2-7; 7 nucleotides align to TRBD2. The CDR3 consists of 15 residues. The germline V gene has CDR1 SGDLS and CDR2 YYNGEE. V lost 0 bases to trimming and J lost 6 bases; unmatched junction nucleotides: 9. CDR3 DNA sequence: TGTGCCAGCAGCGTAGACCAAGCGGGGTGGGCCGAGCAGTACTTC. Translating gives CASSVDQAGWAEQYF.

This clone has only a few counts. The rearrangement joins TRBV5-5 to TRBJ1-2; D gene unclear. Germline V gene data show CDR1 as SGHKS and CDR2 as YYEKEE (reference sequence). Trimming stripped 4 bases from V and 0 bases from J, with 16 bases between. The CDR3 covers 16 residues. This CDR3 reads CASSTGSSGANYGYTF. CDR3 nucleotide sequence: TGTGCCAGCAGCACGGGTAGTTCGGGAGCTAACTATGGCTACACCTTC.

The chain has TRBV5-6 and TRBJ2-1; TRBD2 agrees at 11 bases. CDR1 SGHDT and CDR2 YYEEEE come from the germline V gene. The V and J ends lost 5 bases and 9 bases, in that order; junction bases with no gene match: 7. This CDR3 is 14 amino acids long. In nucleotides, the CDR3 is TGTGCCAGCAGGCTTAGCGGGAGGGCCCTTGAGCAGTTCTTC. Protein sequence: CASRLSGRALEQFF.

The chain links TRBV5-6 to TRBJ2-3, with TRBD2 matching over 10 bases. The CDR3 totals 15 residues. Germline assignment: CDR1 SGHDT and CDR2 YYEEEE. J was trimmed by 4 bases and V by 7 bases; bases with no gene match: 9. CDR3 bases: TGTGCCAGCTGCCGTTTAGCGGGAGGTCCAGATACGCAGTATTTT. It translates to CASCRLAGGPDTQYF.